Shown below are 11 T cell receptor beta chains from a single sample sequenced in a study of T-cell memory formation after mild COVID-19. One entry per CDR3 protein results from TCRdb running MiXCR on the 5' RACE reads. Among some 600,000 distinct CDR3 sequences listed, roughly 17% were seen once. The sample consisted of PBMCs or a T cell subset sorted from them (not recorded which). The source is an adult woman who had mild COVID-19 (a few samples of this study predate the infection). Cell type and time point are not known.

This clonotype has more than one count but fewer than ten. CDR3 loop: CASSPPVGLGKLFF. Here the CDR3 DNA reads TGTGCCAGCTCACCACCGGTTGGGTTGGGAAAACTGTTTTTT. The V and J genes are TRBV18 and TRBJ1-4; the D is unclear. The CDR3 extends over 14 amino acids. Trimming took 0 bases from V and 10 from J, leaving 12 bases between them. CDR1 KGHSH and CDR2 LQKENI come from the germline V gene. The whole variable domain, remainder taken from reference TRBV18 and TRBJ1-4, is NAGVMQNPRHLVRRRGQEARLRCSPMKGHSHVYWYRQLPEEGLKFMVYLQKENIIDESGMPKERFSAEFPKEGPSILRIQQVVRGDSAAYFCASSPPVGLGKLFFGSGTQLSVL.

Worth noting for this clonotype: The junction does not match germline at one end; this may be a read error. The chain carries TRBV6-6 and TRBJ1-1; perhaps TRBD1 as D (6 bases). CDR3 length: 18 residues. Germline V gives CDR1 MNHNY, CDR2 SVGAGI (reference sequence). The CDR3 here is CPSSYSTGAQPMNTEAFF. CDR3 nucleotide sequence: TGTCCCAGCAGTTACTCGACGGGGGCACAGCCCATGAACACTGAAGCTTTCTTT.

This clonotype was counted between two and nine times. A junction end diverges from the germline sequence, so it may reflect a read error. The rearrangement joins TRBV7-9 to TRBJ1-2, with 12 bases identical to TRBD1. The CDR3 contains 15 residues. Looked up from germline, CDR1 is SEHNR and CDR2 is FQNEAQ (reference sequence). CDR3 in amino acids: CASTLVGQGASGYTF. Here the CDR3 DNA reads TGTGCCAGCACCTTAGTGGGACAGGGGGCGAGCGGCTACACCTTC.

Ten or more counts support this clonotype. The V call is TRBV18, the J call TRBJ2-1; D unresolved. Trimming stripped 5 bases from V and 9 bases from J, with 14 bases between. The CDR3 runs 13 residues. CDR1 is KGHSH and CDR2 is LQKENI in the germline V gene. For the CDR3, the DNA is TGTGCCAGCTCAATCCGACCGGCGAGTGAGCAGTTCTTC. This translates into CASSIRPASEQFF.

The sample holds a few counts of this clonotype. V gene TRBV4-2 combines with J gene TRBJ1-5; 9 bases are a match to TRBD1. After removal of 1 base from V and 2 bases from J, the junction contained 15 bases not matched to a gene. The length of the CDR3 is 20 residues. Germline loops: CDR1 LGHNA, CDR2 YNFKEQ. CDR3 region: CASSQGDWTGVKVRNQPQHF. In nucleotides, the CDR3 is TGTGCCAGCAGCCAAGGGGATTGGACAGGGGTAAAGGTTCGCAATCAGCCCCAGCATTTT.

The V and J genes are TRBV2 and TRBJ2-7, with no clear D. V lost 4 bases to trimming and J lost 0 bases, with 7 bases between them. Germline assignment: CDR1 SNHLY and CDR2 FYNNEI. The CDR3 totals 13 residues. For the CDR3, the DNA is TGTGCCAGCAGTGCATGGAGCTCCTACGAGCAGTACTTC. Amino acids: CASSAWSSYEQYF.

The J gene is TRBJ2-7, the V gene TRBV23-1; tentatively, D is TRBD2 (5 bases). TRBV23-1 falls under the ORF class, with uncertain function. The CDR3 loop spans 15 amino acids. V was cut by 2 bases and J by 6 bases, with 17 bases left in between. CDR3 bases: TGCGCCAGCAGTCAACCCTCCCTAGCAGATAGCGAGCAGTACTTC. Its protein is CASSQPSLADSEQYF.

This chain uses TRBV6-1 with TRBJ2-5; possibly TRBD1 for D (5 bases). CDR1 MNHNS and CDR2 SASEGT come from the germline V gene. This CDR3 spans 13 amino acids. V lost 5 bases and J lost 5, with 12 bases in between. The CDR3 sequence is CASSQGIRETQYF. As DNA, the CDR3 is TGTGCCAGCAGTCAGGGTATTAGGGAGACCCAGTACTTC.

A few counts support this clonotype. This chain uses TRBV20-1 with TRBJ2-7; TRBD2 matches at 9 bases. The trim removed 1 base at V and 5 bases at J, leaving 3 bases unmatched. The CDR3 has 13 residues. From germline, CDR1 is DFQATT and CDR2 SNEGSKA (reference sequence). CDR3 region: CSARGGGRDEQYF. In nucleotides, the CDR3 is TGCAGTGCTAGAGGTGGCGGGAGGGACGAGCAGTACTTC.

In this sample, this clonotype turned up a few times. The chain recombines TRBV30 with TRBJ1-2; D ambiguous. V lost 1 base, J lost 4 bases, and 10 bases lay in between. The CDR3 extends over 13 amino acids. CDR1 and CDR2 from the germline V gene are GTSNPN and SVGIG (reference sequence). The CDR3 region has the DNA TGTGCCTGGAGTGAGGACCTAATCTATGGCTACACCTTC. It yields the protein CAWSEDLIYGYTF.

This clonotype was seen more than once but under ten times. The rearrangement uses TRBV29-1 and TRBJ2-3; perhaps TRBD1 as D (6 bases). This CDR3 comprises 13 residues. The germline V gene has CDR1 SQVTM and CDR2 ANQGSEA. V lost 6 bases, J lost 11 bases, and 21 bases lay in between. CDR3: CSVADSRYIVQYF. Here the CDR3 DNA reads TGCAGCGTAGCGGACAGCCGGTACATCGTGCAGTATTTT.